A single sample gave rise to the 19 T cell receptor beta chains below, sequenced in a study of blood T cells in healthy people across ages. Then a second PCR, running roughly 7 to 11 cycles, was carried out with a sample-barcoded 5' primer and a J-beta primer mix. Via MiXCR, TCRdb re-called the 5' RACE reads, giving one row per CDR3 protein. The data contain approximately 800,000 distinct CDR3 sequences, around 25% of them seen just once; the ten biggest clones take up roughly 3.8%. A further study also used this sample, focusing on T cells of mothers and their children.

Sequencing was done on a sample of blood. The receptors come from a boy aged 5-17 years in good health.

The chain joins TRBV7-2 to TRBJ2-1, with a possible D match to TRBD2 (6 bases). Germline values: CDR1 SGHTA, CDR2 FQGNSA. CDR3 length equals 18 residues. V lost 1 base and J 1 base, leaving 17 bases between the germline ends. The CDR3 loop reads CASSLVGVSGWSYNEQFF. The CDR3 nucleotides are TGTGCCAGCAGCTTAGTTGGAGTTAGCGGTTGGTCCTACAATGAGCAGTTCTTC.

This clonotype was picked up a small number of times. Here the CDR3 reads CASSPGTGRVNQPQHF. The CDR3 coding sequence is TGTGCCAGCTCACCAGGGACAGGGCGGGTCAATCAGCCCCAGCATTTT. The chain joins TRBV18 to TRBJ1-5; TRBD1 matches 9 bases. After removal of 2 bases from V and 3 bases from J, the junction contained 5 bases not matched to a gene. The CDR3 is made up of 16 amino acids. CDR1 KGHSH and CDR2 LQKENI come from the germline V gene.

This clonotype appeared a few times. V usage is TRBV11-1 and J usage is TRBJ2-1; D gene unclear. Trimming removed 8 bases from V and 6 bases from J, with 20 bases in between. Germline V gene data show CDR1 as SGHAT and CDR2 as FQDESV (reference sequence). The CDR3 length is 15 residues. CDR3 sequence (DNA): TGTGCCAGCCCCACCAGGACCTGGCGAAGCAATGAGCAGTTCTTC. As protein: CASPTRTWRSNEQFF. The full variable domain, its missing parts supplied by reference TRBV11-1 and TRBJ2-1, is EAEVAQSPRYKITEKSQAVAFWCDPISGHATLYWYRQILGQGPELLVQFQDESVVDDSQLPKDRFSAERLKGVDSTLKIQPAELGDSAMYLCASPTRTWRSNEQFFGPGTRLTVL.

About this clonotype itself: At one end the junction does not follow the germline gene, possibly because of a read error. CDR3 nucleotides: TGTGCTAGCAGCCCCGGGGAAGACTACAATGAGCAGTTCTTC. It yields the protein CASSPGEDYNEQFF. The chain combines TRBV7-7 with TRBJ2-1; D is possibly TRBD2 (5 bases). Germline V gene sequence: CDR1 SSHAT, CDR2 FNYEAQ (reference sequence). The CDR3 spans 14 residues.

This clonotype was detected a few times. V gene TRBV6-1 combines with J gene TRBJ2-7; 12 bases are shared with TRBD2. Germline V gene data show CDR1 as MNHNS and CDR2 as SASEGT. The CDR3 has 18 amino acids. The junction had 9 bases not matched to a gene; V was cut back by 2 bases and J by 1 base. This chain's CDR3 is CASSELGPGLAGSYEQYF. The DNA of the CDR3 is TGTGCCAGCAGTGAACTTGGCCCCGGACTAGCGGGATCCTACGAGCAGTACTTC.

This clonotype was found a few times. DNA for the CDR3: TGTGCCAGCAGCCCCCGGGGGGCCACCGACAATGAGCAGTTCTTC. Residues: CASSPRGATDNEQFF. J is TRBJ2-1 and V is TRBV5-5; weak D call: TRBD2 (7 bases). From germline, CDR1 is SGHKS and CDR2 YYEKEE (reference sequence). V dropped 4 bases and J dropped 5 bases, with 16 bases sitting between them. The CDR3 has 15 amino acids. Full variable domain (remainder filled in from reference TRBV5-5 and TRBJ2-1): DAGVTQSPTHLIKTRGQQVTLRCSPISGHKSVSWYQQVLGQGPQFIFQYYEKEERGRGNFPDRFSARQFPNYSSELNVNALLLGDSALYLCASSPRGATDNEQFFGPGTRLTVL.

In this sample, this clonotype turned up a few times. The J gene is TRBJ2-5, the V gene TRBV4-3, with 9 bases identical to TRBD2. With V trimmed by 0 bases and J by 5 bases, 10 bases remained unmatched. The CDR3 runs 17 residues. Germline V gene data show CDR1 as LGHNA and CDR2 as YSLEER. The CDR3 here is CASSQDGNSGSVETQYF. The CDR3 nucleotides are TGCGCCAGCAGCCAAGATGGTAATAGCGGGAGTGTCGAGACCCAGTACTTC.

In this sample, this clonotype turned up a few times. V gene TRBV27 combines with J gene TRBJ1-5; no reliable D call. Germline CDR1 is MNHEY and CDR2 is SMNVEV (reference sequence). The CDR3 runs to 13 residues. V shed 0 bases and J shed 6 bases, with 6 bases lying between them. CDR3 protein: CASSLSIFQPQHF. In DNA, the CDR3 is TGTGCCAGCAGTTTATCGATTTTTCAGCCCCAGCATTTT.

This clonotype turned up a few times. This chain uses TRBV10-3 with TRBJ2-5; the D is unclear. The J call may be incorrect, as the DNA end agrees better with TRBJ2-1. The CDR3 is 12 residues long. Germline V gives CDR1 ENHRY, CDR2 SYGVKD. CDR3: CAISESYNEQFF. In DNA, the CDR3 is TGTGCCATCAGTGAGAGCTACAATGAGCAGTTCTTC.

This clonotype occurred a few times. The rearrangement links TRBV5-1 to TRBJ1-2; D unclear. Trimming left V 0 bases short and J 4 bases short, with 10 bases between. The CDR3 length is 14 residues. CDR1 and CDR2 (germline): SGHRS, YFSETQ. DNA of the CDR3: TGCGCCAGCAGCTTGGTATCTGCTTCCTATGGCTACACCTTC. This translates into CASSLVSASYGYTF.

The table lists this clonotype with a count of one. The chain combines TRBV5-1 with TRBJ2-3, with D possibly being TRBD2 (5 bases). V shed 6 bases and J shed 4 bases, with 12 bases lying between them. The CDR3 length is 13 residues. CDR1 SGHRS and CDR2 YFSETQ come from the germline V gene. CDR3 loop: CASTIAGSDTQYF. CDR3 DNA: TGCGCCAGCACAATTGCGGGCTCAGATACGCAGTATTTT. The whole variable domain, filled in from reference TRBV5-1 and TRBJ2-3, reads KAGVTQTPRYLIKTRGQQVTLSCSPISGHRSVSWYQQTPGQGLQFLFEYFSETQRNKGNFPGRFSGRQFSNSRSEMNVSTLELGDSALYLCASTIAGSDTQYFGPGTRLTVL.

The chain uses TRBV9 and TRBJ2-1, with TRBD2 matching over 7 bases. The CDR3 consists of 14 residues. V lost 3 bases, J lost 7 bases, and 7 bases stayed unmatched. Germline values: CDR1 SGDLS, CDR2 YYNGEE. The CDR3 region is CASSAGLVGNEQFF. The CDR3 nucleotides read TGTGCCAGCAGCGCTGGACTAGTGGGGAATGAGCAGTTCTTC.

V and J are TRBV6-6 and TRBJ2-5; D unclear. The J call may be in error: the DNA end matches TRBJ2-7 better. Germline CDR1 reads MNHNY; CDR2 reads SVGAGI (reference sequence). This CDR3 is built from 14 residues. CDR3: CASSYVSQDYEQYF. The DNA of the CDR3 is TGTGCCAGCAGTTACGTTTCCCAGGACTACGAGCAGTACTTC.

V usage is TRBV7-3 and J usage is TRBJ2-5; a possible D gene is TRBD1 (6 bases). Looked up from germline, CDR1 is SGHTA and CDR2 is FQGTGA. V lost 5 bases and J 6 bases, leaving 13 bases between the germline ends. The CDR3 totals 13 residues. The CDR3 sequence is CASSQRGGQTQYF. The CDR3 nucleotides read TGTGCCAGCAGCCAGAGAGGGGGTCAGACCCAGTACTTC.

This clonotype was picked up a small number of times. This chain uses TRBV28 with TRBJ2-7; TRBD2 is a possible D gene (5 bases). The germline V gene encodes CDR1 MDHEN and CDR2 SYDVKM. V was cut by 3 bases and J by 3 bases, with 9 bases left in between. The CDR3 has 13 amino acids. Here the CDR3 reads CASSFGRGYEQYF. As DNA, the CDR3 is TGTGCCAGCAGTTTTGGACGGGGCTACGAGCAGTACTTC.

The chain uses TRBV20-1 and TRBJ2-2; D is uncertain. Per germline, CDR1 DFQATT and CDR2 SNEGSKA (reference sequence). The length of the CDR3 is 14 residues. Trimming pared 1 base from V and 4 bases from J, leaving 10 bases between. Here the CDR3 reads CSARAGGLTGELFF. In DNA, the CDR3 is TGCAGTGCTAGAGCGGGCGGCCTCACCGGGGAGCTGTTTTTT.

This chain links TRBV3-1 with TRBJ1-4; no reliable D call. The CDR3 is made up of 14 amino acids. V shed 1 base and J shed 7 bases, with 10 bases lying between them. In germline, CDR1 is LGHDT, CDR2 YNNKEL (reference sequence). DNA for the CDR3: TGTGCCAGCAGCCAAGCCCCACTCCTTGAAAAACTGTTTTTT. It translates to CASSQAPLLEKLFF.

The chain carries TRBV4-3 and TRBJ1-2, with D unresolved. The V gene's germline CDR1 is LGHNA and CDR2 YSLEER. This CDR3 contains 18 residues. The ends were cut back, 0 bases at V and 0 bases at J, with 17 bases in the middle. The CDR3 nucleotides read TGCGCCAGCAGCCAAGATGGAACAGCGATACTTCCTAACTATGGCTACACCTTC. Its protein product is CASSQDGTAILPNYGYTF.

This clonotype was seen a handful of times. The chain links TRBV29-1 to TRBJ2-1; 11 bases are shared with TRBD2. Per the germline V gene, CDR1 is SQVTM and CDR2 is ANQGSEA. Unmatched junction bases numbered 8, after V lost 7 bases and J lost 3 bases. CDR3 size: 15 residues. The chain's CDR3 is CSADGTSGFYNEQFF. The DNA of the CDR3 is TGCAGCGCCGACGGGACTAGCGGATTCTACAATGAGCAGTTCTTC.